These T cell receptor beta chains were read from a single sample in a study of blood T cells in healthy people across ages. From the 5' RACE reads, TCRdb called clonotypes with MiXCR, one entry per CDR3 protein. The table has roughly 900,000 distinct CDR3 sequences, roughly 43% seen once. The sample taken for sequencing was blood. The receptor set was obtained from a man aged 25-45 years in good health. Both conserved end residues are part of each CDR3. Fields, in order: D gene, J gene, clone size, V gene, CDR3 length, CDR3 DNA, CDR3 protein. D genes are given only for firm matches. Clone size, where shown, is once, few, many, or a class for clones that have expanded.

D gene: .; J gene: TRBJ1-1; clone size: .; V gene: TRBV12-3/TRBV12-4; CDR3 length: 11; CDR3 DNA: TGTGCCAGCACCCTAGGGAGGGGAGCTTTCTTT; CDR3 protein: CASTLGRGAFF
D gene: .; J gene: TRBJ2-7; clone size: .; V gene: TRBV3-1; CDR3 length: 14; CDR3 DNA: TGTGCCAGCAGCCAAGATTCCGCGGGACGCGAGCAGTACTTC; CDR3 protein: CASSQDSAGREQYF
D gene: TRBD1; J gene: TRBJ1-2; clone size: .; V gene: TRBV4-3; CDR3 length: 16; CDR3 DNA: TGCGCCAGCAGCCAAGAGCCCCAGGGGGCGATTGCTGGCTACACCTTC; CDR3 protein: CASSQEPQGAIAGYTF
D gene: .; J gene: TRBJ2-3; clone size: few; V gene: TRBV15; CDR3 length: 14; CDR3 DNA: TGTGCCACCAGCAGAGATAAAGGGCCCGATACGCAGTATTTT; CDR3 protein: CATSRDKGPDTQYF
D gene: .; J gene: TRBJ2-7; clone size: .; V gene: TRBV12-3/TRBV12-4; CDR3 length: 15; CDR3 DNA: TGTGCCAGCAGTTTAGTCGGGGGGCCCTCCTACGAGCAGTACTTC; CDR3 protein: CASSLVGGPSYEQYF
D gene: TRBD1; J gene: TRBJ2-1; clone size: .; V gene: TRBV20-1; CDR3 length: 15; CDR3 DNA: TGCAGTGCTAATGACCGGGACAGGGCTGGAAATGAGCAGCTCTTC; CDR3 protein: CSANDRDRAGNEQLF
D gene: .; J gene: TRBJ2-7; clone size: .; V gene: TRBV7-2; CDR3 length: 15; CDR3 DNA: TGTGCCAGCAGCTCGGTCGAGGTAGGCGACTACGAGCAGTACTTC; CDR3 protein: CASSSVEVGDYEQYF
D gene: .; J gene: TRBJ1-1; clone size: .; V gene: TRBV4-3; CDR3 length: 14; CDR3 DNA: TGCGCCAGCAGCCCCCAGGAACGCCCGGCTGAAGCTTTCTTT; CDR3 protein: CASSPQERPAEAFF
D gene: .; J gene: TRBJ2-5; clone size: many; V gene: TRBV20-1; CDR3 length: 13; CDR3 DNA: TGCAGTGCCTTGCCGGTGACGGAAGAGACCCAGTACTTC; CDR3 protein: CSALPVTEETQYF
D gene: .; J gene: TRBJ2-5; clone size: .; V gene: TRBV4-1; CDR3 length: 13; CDR3 DNA: TGCGCCAGCAGCCAATTCGGAAGGGAGACCCAGTACTTC; CDR3 protein: CASSQFGRETQYF
D gene: .; J gene: TRBJ1-4; clone size: few; V gene: TRBV20-1; CDR3 length: 16; CDR3 DNA: TGCAGTGCTAGAGCTCTCTTCGGAGGGGGGGCTGAAAAACTGTTTTTT; CDR3 protein: CSARALFGGGAEKLFF
D gene: .; J gene: TRBJ1-5; clone size: few; V gene: TRBV5-1; CDR3 length: 17; CDR3 DNA: TGCGCCAGCAGCTTGGGTGACGGAAGCTATAGCAATCAGCCCCAGCATTTT; CDR3 protein: CASSLGDGSYSNQPQHF
D gene: TRBD1; J gene: TRBJ2-3; clone size: few; V gene: TRBV7-9; CDR3 length: 14; CDR3 DNA: TGTGCCAGCAGCTTTCAGGGGGCCCCAGATACGCAGTATTTT; CDR3 protein: CASSFQGAPDTQYF